A selection of T cell receptor beta chains follows, all from one sample in a study of neurological immune-mediated disorders. TCRdb reanalysed the 5' RACE reads using MiXCR and keeps one entry per CDR3 protein. The sample has tens of thousands of distinct CDR3 sequences; over 6% are singletons. The sample taken for sequencing was CD4+ T cells from blood. The receptors shown here come from a woman aged 40 to 50 in good health. CDR3s include the opening cysteine and the closing phenylalanine or tryptophan. A D gene is named only where the DNA matches it firmly. The size of a clone is reported for some rows only, either as once, few or many, or as a class for expanded clones.

>-|TRBJ2-3|TRBV5-1|many|14
CASSFSGSTDTQYF
TGCGCCAGCAGCTTTAGCGGAAGCACAGATACGCAGTATTTT
>-|TRBJ2-1|TRBV20-1|many|16
CSARDVQWSSYNEQFF
TGCAGTGCTAGAGATGTGCAGTGGAGCTCCTACAATGAGCAGTTCTTC
>-|TRBJ2-7|TRBV6-2/TRBV6-3|-|14
CASRPRWTTYEQYF
TGTGCCAGCAGACCTAGGTGGACAACCTACGAGCAGTACTTC
>-|TRBJ2-3|TRBV7-2|many|16
CASSTGASGSTDTQYF
TGTGCCAGCAGCACGGGCGCCTCAGGTAGCACAGATACGCAGTATTTT
>TRBD2|TRBJ2-5|TRBV7-2|many|14
CASSPGGGRETQYF
TGTGCCAGCAGCCCCGGGGGGGGCCGAGAGACCCAGTACTTC
>-|TRBJ2-5|TRBV7-8|many|11
CASSWHETQYF
TGTGCCAGCAGCTGGCATGAGACCCAGTACTTC
>-|TRBJ1-2|TRBV5-1|many|14
CASSLGGGNYGYTF
TGCGCCAGCAGCTTGGGAGGAGGGAACTATGGCTACACCTTC
>TRBD2|TRBJ2-2|TRBV7-6|many|19
CASSLGLAALPGGTGELFF
TGTGCCAGCAGCCTGGGACTAGCGGCCCTGCCCGGGGGCACCGGGGAGCTGTTTTTT
>-|TRBJ2-1|TRBV3-1|many|15
CASSQEGTLTNEQFF
TGTGCCAGCAGCCAAGAGGGAACACTAACCAATGAGCAGTTCTTC
>-|TRBJ2-7|TRBV29-1|many|13
CSIRTASSYEQYF
TGCAGCATCCGGACAGCCAGCTCCTACGAGCAGTACTTC
>TRBD1|TRBJ1-1|TRBV29-1|many|14
CSVEGDREDTEAFF
TGCAGCGTTGAAGGCGACAGGGAGGACACTGAAGCTTTCTTT
>-|TRBJ1-1|TRBV20-1|many|14
CSAPNAGEITEAFF
TGCAGTGCACCGAATGCAGGGGAGATCACTGAAGCTTTCTTT
>TRBD1|TRBJ2-1|TRBV5-1|many|16
CASRDRGVSSYNEQFF
TGCGCCAGCAGGGACAGGGGGGTGAGCTCCTACAATGAGCAGTTCTTC
>-|TRBJ2-3|TRBV5-1|many|18
CASSGSGVGRQFTDTQYF
TGCGCCAGCAGCGGATCTGGGGTCGGCCGTCAGTTCACAGATACGCAGTATTTT
>TRBD1|TRBJ2-3|TRBV5-1|many|16
CASSSEGQGSTDTQYF
TGCGCCAGCAGCTCGGAGGGACAGGGTAGCACAGATACGCAGTATTTT
>-|TRBJ1-2|TRBV5-5|many|13
CASSLAGNYGYTF
TGTGCCAGCAGCTTGGCAGGGAACTATGGCTACACCTTC
>-|TRBJ1-5|TRBV2|many|14
CASSERAVGQPQHF
TGTGCCAGCAGTGAGAGGGCTGTGGGTCAGCCCCAGCATTTT
>-|TRBJ2-2|TRBV6-1|many|14
CASILDQSNGELFF
TGTGCCAGCATTCTGGACCAAAGCAACGGGGAGCTGTTTTTT